A selection of T cell receptor beta chains follows, all from one sample in a study of T cells after yellow fever vaccination. TCRdb re-analysed the 5' RACE reads in MiXCR, keeping a single row per CDR3 protein. The table lists 300,000 to 400,000 distinct CDR3 sequences, 3% to 4.5% of them singletons. The input for sequencing was PBMCs, taken 5 days after the yellow fever booster vaccination. The receptors originated from a man aged 18 to 30 who received the YFV17D yellow fever vaccine. Both conserved end residues are part of each CDR3. Fields, in order: D gene, V gene, clone size, J gene, CDR3 DNA, CDR3 protein. D genes are given only for firm matches. Only part of the rows carry a size: once, few, many, or a class if the clone is expanded.

>TRBD1|TRBV19|few|TRBJ1-1
TGTGCCAGTAGTGGCCTACAGGGGCGGAGAACTGAAGCTTTCTTT
CASSGLQGRRTEAFF
>NA|TRBV5-1|NA|TRBJ1-1
TGCGCCAGCAGCTTGGGTTTGCTGCCGAACACTGAAGCTTTCTTT
CASSLGLLPNTEAFF
>NA|TRBV15|NA|TRBJ1-2
TGTGCCACCAGCAGAGAGGTGGGCCCCTATGGCTACACCTTC
CATSREVGPYGYTF
>NA|TRBV29-1|NA|TRBJ1-5
TGCAGCGTTGAAGATCGAAATCAGCCCCAGCATTTT
CSVEDRNQPQHF
>NA|TRBV12-3/TRBV12-4|many|TRBJ2-7
TGTGCCAGCAGTCCCGGGACGGTTCCTAAGGGGCAGTACTTC
CASSPGTVPKGQYF
>NA|TRBV6-2/TRBV6-3|many|TRBJ2-3
TGTGCCAGCAGTTACTCGGGGGGTGCCACAGATACGCAGTATTTT
CASSYSGGATDTQYF
>NA|TRBV9|few|TRBJ1-5
TGTGCCAGCAGCGTAGACCCGAGCAATCAGCCCCAGCATTTT
CASSVDPSNQPQHF
>NA|TRBV7-2|NA|TRBJ2-2
TGTGCCAGCAGCCTGCTATCCTGGGGCACCGGGGAGCTGTTTTTT
CASSLLSWGTGELFF
>NA|TRBV4-1|few|TRBJ1-5
TGCGCCAGCAGCCAATGGGGTGGCAATCAGCCCCAGCATTTT
CASSQWGGNQPQHF
>TRBD1|TRBV28|NA|TRBJ2-5
TGTGCCAGCAGTTTAACGACAGGGCCCCAAGAGACCCAGTACTTC
CASSLTTGPQETQYF
>NA|TRBV6-2/TRBV6-3|NA|TRBJ2-3
TGTGCCAGCAGTTACTCGAAGTCGGGGGCCTATACGCAGTATTTT
CASSYSKSGAYTQYF